The 26 T cell receptor beta chains given below trace back to one sample, sequenced in a study of blood T cell repertoires in COVID-19 (TCRdb year 2020). To prepare the library, the immunoSEQ multiplex PCR assay was applied. TCRdb took over this immuneACCESS table, retaining in-frame rearrangements with V and J assigned. Such tables are incomplete; in checked studies, under half of the missing clones stem from an unresolved V gene, and the remainder is unexplained. The sample data list about 250,000 clones, and about 88% of these were observed just once. Under 7% of the sample is held by the ten biggest clonotypes. Sequencing was done on a sample of PBMCs or T cells enriched from blood (not recorded which). The receptors originated from a woman between 50 and 59 years old who had been exposed to COVID-19.

This chain uses TRBV19 with TRBJ2-3; tentative D call: TRBD1 (7 bases). V gave up 5 bases and J gave up 4 bases, with 16 bases separating them. The CDR3 loop spans 15 amino acids. In germline, CDR1 is LNHDA, CDR2 SQIVND (reference sequence). CDR3 sequence: CASSGGNRGADTQYF. CDR3 nucleotides: TGTGCCAGTAGTGGGGGGAACAGGGGCGCAGATACGCAGTATTTT.

In DNA form, the CDR3 reads TGTGCCAGTAGTATGTTTTCAAGCTTCTCTGGAAACACCATATATTTT. Amino acid sequence: CASSMFSSFSGNTIYF. The chain links TRBV19 to TRBJ1-3; D uncertain. The germline gives CDR1 LNHDA, CDR2 SQIVND (reference sequence). V gave up 3 bases and J gave up 0 bases, with 12 bases separating them. The CDR3 extends over 16 amino acids.

The chain links TRBV25-1 to TRBJ2-5, with no clear D. Germline V gene sequence: CDR1 MGHDK, CDR2 SYGVNS. The CDR3 has 14 residues. V dropped 3 bases and J dropped 4 bases, with 12 bases sitting between them. The DNA for the CDR3 is TGTGCCAGCAGTGATGTGGGTAGCCGAGAGACCCAGTACTTC. Residues: CASSDVGSRETQYF.

The chain has TRBV4-1 and TRBJ1-6; a weak D match, TRBD1 (5 bases). Germline V CDR1 and CDR2: MGHRA, YSYEKL. The CDR3 length is 16 residues. Trimming took off 1 base at V and 9 bases at J, with 16 bases between the two ends. The CDR3 protein is CASSQVGGGRPSPLHF. Written as DNA, the CDR3 is TGCGCCAGCAGCCAAGTTGGGGGAGGGCGGCCTTCACCCCTCCACTTT.

V gene TRBV18 combines with J gene TRBJ2-1; tentatively, D is TRBD2 (5 bases). Germline-derived CDR1 and CDR2 are KGHSH and LQKENI. This CDR3 has 14 amino acids. The V end lost 1 base, the J end lost 8 bases, and 12 bases lay between the germline ends. CDR3 amino acids: CASSPQSSIDEQFF. CDR3 in DNA: TGTGCCAGCTCACCACAGTCTAGCATCGATGAGCAGTTCTTC.

The chain employs TRBV18 and TRBJ1-1; D not certain. Germline CDR1 and CDR2: KGHSH and LQKENI. This CDR3 is built from 15 residues. V was shortened by 6 bases and J by 0 bases, with 14 bases between the two germline ends. CDR3: CASSPGVTMNTEAFF. The CDR3 DNA sequence: TGTGCCAGCTCCCCAGGAGTAACCATGAACACTGAAGCTTTCTTT.

This rearrangement joins TRBV5-4 to TRBJ2-7; 11 bases map to TRBD2. The V gene's germline CDR1 is SGHNT and CDR2 YYREEE (reference sequence). CDR3 length equals 16 residues. V was clipped by 4 bases and J by 6 bases; unmatched bases: 12. CDR3 residues: CASSPELTGTSGEQYF. In DNA, the CDR3 is TGTGCCAGCAGCCCTGAATTAACCGGGACTAGCGGCGAGCAGTACTTC. Full variable domain (rest looked up from reference TRBV5-4 and TRBJ2-7): ETGVTQSPTHLIKTRGQQVTLRCSSQSGHNTVSWYQQALGQGPQFIFQYYREEENGRGNFPPRFSGLQFPNYSSELNVNALELDDSALYLCASSPELTGTSGEQYFGPGTRLTVT.

V is TRBV18 and J is TRBJ1-1, with D unresolved. Trimming left V 2 bases short and J 6 bases short, with 7 bases between. This CDR3 region has 12 residues. Germline CDR1 reads KGHSH; CDR2 reads LQKENI. The CDR3 bases are TGTGCCAGCTCACCAGACGGAGCTGAAGCTTTCTTT. It codes for CASSPDGAEAFF.

V gene TRBV4-1 combines with J gene TRBJ1-6; D is ambiguous. The CDR3 loop spans 14 amino acids. V lost 4 bases and J lost 6, with 10 bases in between. CDR1 MGHRA and CDR2 YSYEKL come from the germline V gene. The DNA for the CDR3 is TGCGCCAGCAGCCCAACACAGACTAATTCACCCCTCCACTTT. Its protein product is CASSPTQTNSPLHF.

This clone has only one observation. The CDR3 loop reads CASSAQGSNYGYTF. The CDR3 DNA is TGTGCCAGTAGTGCCCAGGGGTCTAACTATGGCTACACCTTC. The rearrangement joins TRBV19 to TRBJ1-2, with D possibly TRBD1 on 6 matching bases. The CDR3 totals 14 residues. V was clipped by 5 bases and J by 0 bases, with 10 bases between them. Germline CDR1 reads LNHDA; CDR2 reads SQIVND (reference sequence). The variable domain in full, completed from reference TRBV19 and TRBJ1-2, reads DGGITQSPKYLFRKEGQNVTLSCEQNLNHDAMYWYRQDPGQGLRLIYYSQIVNDFQKGDIAEGYSVSREKKESFPLTVTSAQKNPTAFYLCASSAQGSNYGYTFGSGTRLTVV.

The rearrangement links TRBV7-2 to TRBJ2-7; weak D call: TRBD1 (5 bases). The CDR3 runs 15 residues. The germline V gene has CDR1 SGHTA and CDR2 FQGNSA. V was trimmed by 5 bases and J by 0 bases, leaving 14 bases between them. DNA for the CDR3: TGTGCCAGCAGCCGGCAGGGCCTAAGCTCCTACGAGCAGTACTTC. It encodes CASSRQGLSSYEQYF.

The chain uses TRBV18 and TRBJ1-3; a weak D match, TRBD1 (5 bases). The V gene lost 2 bases and the J gene lost 1 base, with 12 bases spanning the gap. The CDR3 runs 16 residues. Germline CDR1 reads KGHSH; CDR2 reads LQKENI. The CDR3 region has the DNA TGTGCCAGCTCACCAGGCTTTACAGGATCTGGAAACACCATATATTTT. Protein sequence: CASSPGFTGSGNTIYF.

This clone was seen only a few times. The chain uses TRBV28 and TRBJ2-3; 9 nucleotides line up with TRBD1. Germline lookup yields CDR1 MDHEN and CDR2 SYDVKM. The trim removed 4 bases at V and 5 bases at J, leaving 10 bases unmatched. The length of the CDR3 is 16 residues. The CDR3 DNA sequence: TGTGCCAGCAGTTCCTCCGGGACAGGGAGTGGAGATACGCAGTATTTT. Protein product: CASSSSGTGSGDTQYF.

The chain joins TRBV6-5 to TRBJ1-5; D not resolved. The germline V gene encodes CDR1 MNHEY and CDR2 SVGAGI. This CDR3 region has 15 residues. V lost 2 bases, J lost 2 bases, and 10 bases lay in between. This chain's CDR3 is CASSYARGGNQPQHF. The CDR3 DNA follows: TGTGCCAGCAGTTACGCTCGGGGAGGCAATCAGCCCCAGCATTTT.

The chain employs TRBV5-1 and TRBJ2-2; 7 bases are a match to TRBD2. The trim removed 0 bases at V and 0 bases at J, leaving 2 bases unmatched. The CDR3 runs to 16 residues. Germline loops: CDR1 SGHRS, CDR2 YFSETQ. The CDR3 DNA follows: TGCGCCAGCAGCTTGGGGCTAGCGGCGAACACCGGGGAGCTGTTTTTT. It is translated as CASSLGLAANTGELFF.

The chain employs TRBV9 and TRBJ2-5, with D hard to call. CDR1 is SGDLS and CDR2 is YYNGEE in the germline V gene. V was cut by 4 bases and J by 6 bases, with 13 bases left in between. CDR3 length equals 13 residues. The DNA of the CDR3 is TGTGCCAGCAGCCCGAAGAGCGTCCAGACCCAGTACTTC. Translated, it gives CASSPKSVQTQYF.

The chain joins TRBV4-3 to TRBJ1-2, with TRBD1 matching 8 bases. This CDR3 is 14 amino acids long. V lost 4 bases, J lost 5 bases, and 6 bases stayed unmatched. In germline, CDR1 is LGHNA, CDR2 YSLEER. The CDR3 region has the DNA TGCGCCAGCAGCCGTGGACAGGGACTTTATGGCTACACCTTC. It encodes CASSRGQGLYGYTF.

This chain links TRBV19 with TRBJ2-3; 10 bases agree with TRBD2. The CDR3 is made up of 15 amino acids. Looked up from germline, CDR1 is LNHDA and CDR2 is SQIVND (reference sequence). Unmatched junction bases numbered 3, after V lost 2 bases and J lost 4 bases. The CDR3 DNA reads as TGTGCCAGTAGTATACTAGCGGGGGTGGCAGATACGCAGTATTTT. This translates into CASSILAGVADTQYF.

This clone was detected only once. The chain links TRBV4-1 to TRBJ1-2; a possible D gene is TRBD1 (5 bases). In germline, CDR1 is MGHRA, CDR2 YSYEKL. There are 13 residues in the CDR3. V was shortened by 4 bases and J by 13 bases, with 19 bases between the two germline ends. The CDR3 loop is CASSRVLSGGRTF. For the CDR3, the DNA is TGCGCCAGCAGCCGTGTTCTGTCGGGGGGACGCACCTTC.

The genes are TRBV3-1 (or the pseudogene TRBV3-2) and TRBJ2-7; D is uncertain. With 4 bases removed from V and 2 bases from J, the gap between germline ends came to 12 bases. The V gene's germline CDR1 is LGHDT and CDR2 YNNKEL (reference sequence). The length of the CDR3 is 14 residues. The DNA for the CDR3 is TGTGCCAGCAGCCCAACTTTAGTTCCCTACGAGCAGTACTTC. Its translation is CASSPTLVPYEQYF.

The chain is built from TRBV27 and TRBJ2-7, with 8 bases aligning to TRBD2. The germline V gene encodes CDR1 MNHEY and CDR2 SMNVEV (reference sequence). V was clipped by 5 bases and J by 2 bases; unmatched bases: 11. The CDR3 covers 16 residues. CDR3: CASSPFRAGGAYEQYF. CDR3 coding DNA: TGTGCCAGCAGTCCATTCAGGGCGGGGGGAGCCTACGAGCAGTACTTC.

The V call is TRBV11-2, the J call TRBJ1-1; D uncertain. V was trimmed by 8 bases and J by 3 bases, leaving 7 bases between them. The germline V gene has CDR1 SGHAT and CDR2 FQNNGV. The CDR3 sequence is 11 residues long. Here the CDR3 DNA reads TGTGCCAGCCGGTCTTACACTGAAGCTTTCTTT. Translation: CASRSYTEAFF.

V is TRBV6-1 and J is TRBJ2-1; 9 nucleotides align to TRBD2. The CDR3 length is 15 residues. The ends lost 0 bases at V and 6 bases at J; junction bases unmatched: 3. CDR1 MNHNS and CDR2 SASEGT come from the germline V gene. The CDR3 region is CASSEAGGGANEQFF. CDR3 nucleotides: TGTGCCAGCAGTGAAGCAGGCGGGGGGGCCAATGAGCAGTTCTTC.

This clone showed up just once. The V call is TRBV2, the J call TRBJ1-1; D remains ambiguous. Trimming stripped 1 base from V and 6 bases from J, with 12 bases between. Looked up from germline, CDR1 is SNHLY and CDR2 is FYNNEI. The CDR3 spans 14 residues. Here the CDR3 reads CASSEGRLRAEAFF. CDR3 DNA sequence: TGTGCCAGCAGTGAAGGGCGCCTGAGGGCTGAAGCTTTCTTT.

The rearrangement joins TRBV7-2 to TRBJ2-6, with TRBD1 as a possible D gene (6 bases). In germline, CDR1 is SGHTA, CDR2 FQGNSA. The CDR3 extends over 17 amino acids. The V and J ends lost 2 bases and 1 base respectively, with 12 bases between them. This chain's CDR3 is CASSLLTGRSGANVLTF. CDR3 DNA: TGTGCCAGCAGCTTACTCACAGGGCGATCTGGGGCCAACGTCCTGACTTTC.

J is TRBJ1-6 and V is TRBV19, with D unresolved. CDR3 length: 14 residues. The V end lost 1 base, the J end lost 9 bases, and 10 bases lay between the germline ends. Germline lookup yields CDR1 LNHDA and CDR2 SQIVND (reference sequence). CDR3 sequence: CASSIAGTSSPLHF. The CDR3 nucleotides read TGTGCCAGTAGTATAGCAGGAACCTCTTCACCCCTCCACTTT.